Following are 22 T cell receptor beta chains from one sample sequenced in a study of CDR3 diversity in severe acne. TCRdb called the PCR reads again in MiXCR, with one record for every CDR3 protein. This table holds approximately 90,000 distinct CDR3 sequences, around 54% found once. Sequencing was carried out using blood. These receptors originate from a male donor with severe acne vulgaris.

The gene calls are TRBV15 and TRBJ1-5; D is unclear. The CDR3 is 14 residues long. The V end was cut by 1 base, the J end by 5 bases, with 9 bases between. The V gene's germline CDR1 is LNHNV and CDR2 YYDKDF (reference sequence). The CDR3 sequence: CATSRVDVDQPQHF. CDR3 in DNA: TGTGCCACCAGCAGAGTTGATGTGGATCAGCCCCAGCATTTT. The full variable domain, rest sourced from reference TRBV15 and TRBJ1-5, is DAMVIQNPRYQVTQFGKPVTLSCSQTLNHNVMYWYQQKSSQAPKLLFHYYDKDFNNEADTPDNFQSRRPNTSFCFLDIRSPGLGDTAMYLCATSRVDVDQPQHFGDGTRLSIL.

This clonotype ranks as medium-sized. The chain carries TRBV7-9 and TRBJ2-1, with TRBD2 matching 7 bases. The germline gives CDR1 SEHNR, CDR2 FQNEAQ (reference sequence). V dropped 5 bases and J dropped 7; count of bases not matched to a gene: 23. CDR3 length: 19 residues. This CDR3 is CASSPSLLKSGEGRNEQFF. CDR3 bases: TGTGCCAGCAGCCCCTCCCTTCTTAAGTCGGGGGAGGGAAGAAATGAGCAGTTCTTC.

This clonotype was seen a few times. The V gene is TRBV24-1, the J gene TRBJ2-2; D is unclear. V was shortened by 3 bases and J by 8 bases, with 9 bases between the two germline ends. Germline V gene lookup returns CDR1 KGHDR and CDR2 SFDVKD. The CDR3 has 13 amino acids. CDR3 region: CATSDTPAGELFF. The CDR3 DNA reads TGTGCCACCAGTGATACCCCGGCGGGGGAGCTGTTTTTT.

This clonotype occurred once. This chain connects TRBV25-1 to TRBJ2-7, with 11 bases fitting TRBD1. The CDR3 has 15 residues. Unmatched junction bases numbered 5, after V lost 5 bases and J lost 2 bases. The germline V gene has CDR1 MGHDK and CDR2 SYGVNS. CDR3 in amino acids: CASSPRDRGTYEQYF. As DNA, the CDR3 is TGTGCCAGCAGTCCCCGGGACAGGGGGACCTACGAGCAGTACTTC.

The chain employs TRBV29-1 and TRBJ1-3; a possible D gene is TRBD1 (6 bases). The ends were cut back, 3 bases at V and 4 bases at J, with 13 bases in the middle. Germline CDR1 reads SQVTM; CDR2 reads ANQGSEA. This CDR3 contains 14 residues. DNA for the CDR3: TGCAGCGTTGACACAGGGTCGAGCGGAAACACCATATATTTT. This codes for CSVDTGSSGNTIYF.

This clonotype was recorded many times. The chain couples TRBV19 to TRBJ2-3; 12 bases align to TRBD2. The germline V gene has CDR1 LNHDA and CDR2 SQIVND (reference sequence). V lost 7 bases, J lost 0 bases, and 14 bases stayed unmatched. This CDR3 is 19 amino acids long. The CDR3 bases are TGTGCCAGTACCCCAACCACGGGACTAGCGGGTCTTAGCACAGATACGCAGTATTTT. Its protein is CASTPTTGLAGLSTDTQYF.

This clonotype has ten or more counts. The chain recombines TRBV19 with TRBJ2-3, with TRBD1 as a possible D gene (5 bases). V was cut by 7 bases and J by 4 bases, with 18 bases left in between. The CDR3 covers 15 residues. In germline, CDR1 is LNHDA, CDR2 SQIVND (reference sequence). CDR3 nucleotide sequence: TGTGCCAGTACCCCAGGGCTCCGACGGGCAGATACGCAGTATTTT. Encoded protein: CASTPGLRRADTQYF.

This clonotype has a handful of counts. V is TRBV6-2 or TRBV6-3 and J is TRBJ2-5, with D maybe TRBD2 (6 bases). The length of the CDR3 is 13 residues. V was pared by 5 bases and J by 2 bases, with 9 bases between. The germline CDR1 and CDR2 sequences are MNHEY and SVGEGT. The CDR3 here is CASSKTRQETQYF. CDR3 DNA sequence: TGTGCCAGCAGTAAGACTAGACAAGAGACCCAGTACTTC.

The rearrangement links TRBV18 to TRBJ2-3; D possibly corresponds to TRBD2 (5 bases). CDR1 is KGHSH and CDR2 is LQKENI in the germline V gene. This CDR3 spans 12 amino acids. Trimming left V 1 base short and J 6 bases short, with 5 bases between. The CDR3 DNA reads TGTGCCAGCTCACCACTAGCGGATACGCAGTATTTT. It specifies CASSPLADTQYF.

This clonotype was counted at least ten times. V is TRBV12-3 or TRBV12-4 and J is TRBJ2-2, with 8 nucleotides matching TRBD2. The CDR3 is 14 amino acids. V trimming: 3 bases; J trimming: 7 bases; junction bases outside the gene matches: 4. The CDR3 region is CASSLRGRFGELFF. The CDR3 DNA follows: TGTGCCAGCAGTTTGCGCGGGAGGTTCGGGGAGCTGTTTTTT.

The chain joins TRBV28 to TRBJ1-2; 9 bases match TRBD1. With 5 bases clipped from V and 1 base from J, the junction kept 8 bases outside the gene matches. Germline V gene data show CDR1 as MDHEN and CDR2 as SYDVKM. The CDR3 extends over 16 amino acids. CDR3 bases: TGTGCCAGCAGTACTAGCAACAGGGGGCTTAACTATGGCTACACCTTC. This codes for CASSTSNRGLNYGYTF.

This sequence joins TRBV29-1 and TRBJ1-1; 10 positions agree with TRBD1. The J segment lost 1 base and the V segment lost 4 bases, leaving 6 bases of the junction unmatched. Germline V gene lookup returns CDR1 SQVTM and CDR2 ANQGSEA. The CDR3 loop spans 15 amino acids. CDR3 residues: CSVAPRQGANTEAFF. The CDR3 region has the DNA TGCAGCGTTGCCCCAAGACAGGGGGCGAACACTGAAGCTTTCTTT.

The chain has TRBV7-8 and TRBJ2-7; D unclear. The CDR3 is 13 amino acids. V was clipped by 6 bases and J by 2 bases, with 11 bases between them. The germline CDR1 and CDR2 sequences are SGHVS and FQNEAQ. CDR3 residues: CASSSDSPYEQYF. The CDR3 DNA sequence: TGTGCCAGCAGTTCAGACTCACCCTACGAGCAGTACTTC.

Remarks on this clonotype: A much larger clone sits a single nucleotide away, making a read error possible. The rearrangement uses TRBV20-1 and TRBJ2-7, with 10 bases matching TRBD1. The trim removed 6 bases at V and 1 base at J, leaving 6 bases unmatched. This CDR3 is 14 amino acids long. CDR1 and CDR2 (germline): DFQATT, SNEGSKA (reference sequence). The CDR3 sequence is CSASGGQGSYEQYV. In nucleotides, the CDR3 is TGCAGTGCCTCGGGGGGACAGGGGTCCTACGAGCAGTACGTC.

The chain uses TRBV13 and TRBJ2-7; 10 bases are shared with TRBD2. Germline V gene data show CDR1 as PRHDT and CDR2 as FYEKMQ (reference sequence). J lost 2 bases, V lost 4 bases, and 8 bases had no gene match. The CDR3 is 16 residues long. The DNA of the CDR3 is TGTGCCAGCAGCTCCTCCGGGACTAGCGTCGCCTACGAGCAGTACTTC. It yields the protein CASSSSGTSVAYEQYF. The complete variable domain, with remaining parts taken from reference TRBV13 and TRBJ2-7, reads AAGVIQSPRHLIKEKRETATLKCYPIPRHDTVYWYQQGPGQDPQFLISFYEKMQSDKGSIPDRFSAQQFSDYHSELNMSSLELGDSALYFCASSSSGTSVAYEQYFGPGTRLTVT.

This clonotype was counted at least ten times. The chain employs TRBV7-9 and TRBJ2-1; no firm D call. The CDR3 totals 11 residues. Trimming shortened V by 2 bases and J by 6 bases, and 2 bases separated the two germline ends. Germline CDR1 and CDR2: SEHNR and FQNEAQ (reference sequence). In DNA, the CDR3 is TGTGCCAGCAGCTTACGCAATGAGCAGTTCTTC. Translating it yields CASSLRNEQFF.

The sample holds a few counts of this clonotype. This chain joins TRBV7-9 and TRBJ1-2; D remains unclear. This CDR3 is 13 amino acids long. V lost 4 bases, J lost 4 bases, and 10 bases lay in between. Germline V gives CDR1 SEHNR, CDR2 FQNEAQ (reference sequence). This CDR3 is CASSSPITYGYTF. In DNA, the CDR3 is TGTGCCAGCAGCTCCCCGATAACCTATGGCTACACCTTC. The full variable domain, completed using reference TRBV7-9 and TRBJ1-2, is DTGVSQNPRHKITKRGQNVTFRCDPISEHNRLYWYRQTLGQGPEFLTYFQNEAQLEKSRLLSDRFSAERPKGSFSTLEIQRTEQGDSAMYLCASSSPITYGYTFGSGTRLTVV.

The V call is TRBV6-5, the J call TRBJ2-7, with 9 positions matching TRBD1. Per germline, CDR1 MNHEY and CDR2 SVGAGI. The length of the CDR3 is 15 residues. J lost 6 bases, V lost 2 bases, and 8 bases had no gene match. In DNA, the CDR3 is TGTGCCAGCAGTTACGCTGTGACAGGGGGAGTCGAGCAGTACTTC. It is translated as CASSYAVTGGVEQYF.

The J gene is TRBJ1-6, the V gene TRBV6-5; D remains ambiguous. Trimming shortened V by 0 bases and J by 6 bases, and 12 bases separated the two germline ends. Looked up from germline, CDR1 is MNHEY and CDR2 is SVGAGI. The CDR3 sequence is 16 residues long. Here the CDR3 reads CASSYSGLQINSPLHF. The CDR3 coding sequence is TGTGCCAGCAGTTACTCTGGCCTGCAGATTAATTCACCCCTCCACTTT.

A remark on this clonotype: A much more abundant neighbour one base away suggests this may be a read error. V and J are TRBV20-1 and TRBJ2-1, with TRBD2 matching 8 bases. Germline-derived CDR1 and CDR2 are DFQATT and SNEGSKA (reference sequence). The CDR3 loop spans 15 amino acids. The DNA for the CDR3 is TGCAGTGCTTTCGTTAGCGGGATGATAGGAGATGAGCAGTCCTTC. Its protein product is CSAFVSGMIGDEQSF.

The gene calls are TRBV25-1 and TRBJ1-3, with D unclear. The length of the CDR3 is 15 residues. Germline V gene sequence: CDR1 MGHDK, CDR2 SYGVNS. Trimming left V 3 bases short and J 2 bases short, with 11 bases between. This CDR3 reads CASSDPSDAGNTIYF. Written as DNA, the CDR3 is TGTGCCAGCAGTGATCCGAGCGACGCTGGAAACACCATATATTTT.

V is TRBV7-2 and J is TRBJ2-5; 9 bases are shared with TRBD2. CDR3 length equals 15 residues. V dropped 5 bases and J dropped 5; count of bases not matched to a gene: 9. Germline loops: CDR1 SGHTA, CDR2 FQGNSA. The DNA for the CDR3 is TGTGCCAGCAGCGCGAGGGCGGGAGGGATGGAGACCCAGTACTTC. Its protein is CASSARAGGMETQYF.